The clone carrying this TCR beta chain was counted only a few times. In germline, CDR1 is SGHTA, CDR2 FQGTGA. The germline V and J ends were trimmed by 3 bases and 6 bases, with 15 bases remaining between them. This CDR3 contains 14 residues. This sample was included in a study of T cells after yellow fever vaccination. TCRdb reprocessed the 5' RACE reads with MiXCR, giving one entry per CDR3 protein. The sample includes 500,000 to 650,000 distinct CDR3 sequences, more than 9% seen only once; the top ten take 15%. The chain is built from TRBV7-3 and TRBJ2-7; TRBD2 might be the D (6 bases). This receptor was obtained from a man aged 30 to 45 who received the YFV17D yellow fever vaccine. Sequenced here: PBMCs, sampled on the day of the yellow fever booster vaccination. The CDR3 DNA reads TGTGCCAGCAGCTTCCGCGGCGGGGATGTCGAGCAGTACTTC. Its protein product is CASSFRGGDVEQYF.